This T cell receptor beta chain was identified in a study of blood T cells in healthy people across ages. The study's findings and limits: Not knowing donor CMV status may have confounded expanded clonotype changes. Measured against age, TCR beta diversity per million T cells decreased in a roughly linear manner.

A second about 6 to 12 cycle PCR used barcoded and J-beta primers. From the 5' RACE reads, TCRdb called clonotypes with MiXCR, one entry per CDR3 protein. The data show about a million distinct CDR3 sequences, just over 50% seen once. The CDR3 extends over 13 amino acids. The germline V gene has CDR1 KGHSH and CDR2 LQKENI. There were at least 6 micrograms of total RNA extracted from every sample. As for this clonotype: No antigen is known for it.

The rearrangement uses TRBV18 and TRBJ2-7, with a weak D call TRBD2 (6 bases). The DNA end lines up better with TRBJ2-5; the J call may be wrong. Sequenced: blood. This clonotype was sampled from a woman in her sixties or seventies in good health. CDR3 DNA: TGTGCCAGCTCACAAACTAGCAGGGAGACCCAGTACTTC. Translated: CASSQTSRETQYF.